These T cell receptor beta chains were read from a single sample in a study of control samples from healthy donors and cancer patients. The protocol was immunoSEQ multiplex PCR, while the TCRdb copy is restricted to in-frame clones and leaves out a portion. The sample records around 140,000 clones, roughly 90% being singletons. Sequenced material: blood. The receptors derive from a man between 18 and 35 years old in good health. The CDR3 runs from the conserved cysteine through the conserved F or W. Each record gives: clone size, J gene, D gene, V gene, CDR3 protein, CDR3 DNA. A D gene is named only where the DNA matches it firmly. Size is stated for part of the rows, as once, few or many counts, or as a class when the clone is expanded.

abundance: .; j_gene: TRBJ1-3; d_gene: .; v_gene: TRBV29-1; CDR3aa: CSVEDEGGALFGNTIYF; CDR3nt: TGCAGCGTTGAAGACGAGGGGGGAGCCCTCTTTGGAAACACCATATATTTT
abundance: .; j_gene: TRBJ2-3; d_gene: TRBD1; v_gene: TRBV12-5; CDR3aa: CASGLVGTGDTDTQYF; CDR3nt: TGTGCTAGTGGTTTGGTGGGGACAGGGGACACAGATACGCAGTATTTT
abundance: .; j_gene: TRBJ1-2; d_gene: TRBD1; v_gene: TRBV9; CDR3aa: CASSGTGDDYGYTF; CDR3nt: TGTGCCAGCAGCGGGACAGGGGACGACTATGGCTACACCTTC
abundance: .; j_gene: TRBJ1-5; d_gene: .; v_gene: TRBV5-1; CDR3aa: CASSPELGGANQPQHF; CDR3nt: TGCGCCAGCAGCCCGGAGTTGGGCGGAGCCAATCAGCCCCAGCATTTT
abundance: .; j_gene: TRBJ1-2; d_gene: .; v_gene: TRBV27; CDR3aa: CATAPWGKAYGYTF; CDR3nt: TGTGCCACCGCCCCTTGGGGTAAGGCTTATGGCTACACCTTC
abundance: few; j_gene: TRBJ1-3; d_gene: .; v_gene: TRBV11-3; CDR3aa: CASSSLPGNTIYF; CDR3nt: TGTGCCAGCAGCTCACTTCCTGGAAACACCATATATTTT
abundance: .; j_gene: TRBJ2-7; d_gene: TRBD1; v_gene: TRBV27; CDR3aa: CASTTLGQGDNYEQYF; CDR3nt: TGTGCCAGCACGACACTGGGTCAGGGGGACAATTACGAGCAGTACTTC
abundance: .; j_gene: TRBJ2-3; d_gene: .; v_gene: TRBV5-1; CDR3aa: CASSFQGSTDTQYF; CDR3nt: TGCGCCAGCAGCTTCCAGGGTTCGACAGATACGCAGTATTTT
abundance: .; j_gene: TRBJ2-2; d_gene: .; v_gene: TRBV10-3; CDR3aa: CAISDQGGTGELFF; CDR3nt: TGTGCCATCAGTGACCAGGGGGGAACCGGGGAGCTGTTTTTT
abundance: .; j_gene: TRBJ2-3; d_gene: TRBD2; v_gene: TRBV9; CDR3aa: CASSPPGGADTQYF; CDR3nt: TGTGCCAGCAGCCCCCCCGGGGGGGCAGATACGCAGTATTTT
abundance: .; j_gene: TRBJ2-1; d_gene: .; v_gene: TRBV12-5; CDR3aa: CASGLGGSEQFF; CDR3nt: TGTGCTAGTGGTTTGGGGGGTAGTGAGCAGTTCTTC
abundance: .; j_gene: TRBJ2-3; d_gene: TRBD2; v_gene: TRBV9; CDR3aa: CASSLSGGQGDTQYF; CDR3nt: TGTGCCAGCAGCCTTAGCGGGGGCCAGGGAGATACGCAGTATTTT
abundance: .; j_gene: TRBJ1-2; d_gene: .; v_gene: TRBV25-1; CDR3aa: CASSDLSYGYTF; CDR3nt: TGTGCCAGCAGTGACCTCTCCTATGGCTACACCTTC
abundance: few; j_gene: TRBJ1-1; d_gene: .; v_gene: TRBV6-6; CDR3aa: CASIQTQGNTEAFF; CDR3nt: TGTGCCAGCATCCAGACCCAGGGGAACACTGAAGCTTTCTTT
abundance: .; j_gene: TRBJ2-2; d_gene: .; v_gene: TRBV3-1/TRBV3-2; CDR3aa: CASSQEVGSGELFF; CDR3nt: TGTGCCAGCAGCCAAGAGGTCGGGTCAGGGGAGCTGTTTTTT
abundance: .; j_gene: TRBJ2-3; d_gene: TRBD1; v_gene: TRBV7-2; CDR3aa: CASSPNRGLGADTQYF; CDR3nt: TGTGCCAGCAGCCCGAACAGGGGGTTAGGGGCAGATACGCAGTATTTT
abundance: few; j_gene: TRBJ1-4; d_gene: TRBD1; v_gene: TRBV5-4; CDR3aa: CASSPRQGPNEKLFF; CDR3nt: TGTGCCAGCAGCCCTCGACAGGGTCCTAATGAAAAACTGTTTTTT
abundance: .; j_gene: TRBJ2-1; d_gene: TRBD2; v_gene: TRBV11-2; CDR3aa: CASSKGLASGNEQFF; CDR3nt: TGTGCCAGCAGCAAAGGGTTGGCTAGCGGGAATGAGCAGTTCTTC
abundance: once; j_gene: TRBJ1-6; d_gene: TRBD1; v_gene: TRBV5-5; CDR3aa: CASSRDSPYNSPLHF; CDR3nt: TGTGCCAGCAGCCGGGACAGCCCTTATAATTCACCCCTCCACTTT
abundance: .; j_gene: TRBJ2-1; d_gene: .; v_gene: TRBV7-9; CDR3aa: CASRESYNEQFF; CDR3nt: TGTGCCAGCAGAGAGTCTTACAATGAGCAGTTCTTC
abundance: .; j_gene: TRBJ1-1; d_gene: TRBD1; v_gene: TRBV3-1/TRBV3-2; CDR3aa: CASSRQQGDTEAFF; CDR3nt: TGTGCCAGCAGCCGACAACAGGGGGACACTGAAGCTTTCTTT
abundance: .; j_gene: TRBJ1-2; d_gene: .; v_gene: TRBV6-5; CDR3aa: CASSGGAGKAGYTF; CDR3nt: TGTGCCAGCTCTGGGGGGGCAGGGAAGGCTGGCTACACCTTC
abundance: .; j_gene: TRBJ2-1; d_gene: .; v_gene: TRBV11-3; CDR3aa: CASSHRPTRFSNEQFF; CDR3nt: TGTGCCAGCAGTCACAGACCCACCAGGTTTTCTAATGAGCAGTTCTTC
abundance: .; j_gene: TRBJ2-3; d_gene: .; v_gene: TRBV2; CDR3aa: CASSEIVSSDSTDTQYF; CDR3nt: TGTGCCAGCAGTGAAATAGTTTCTAGCGATAGCACAGATACGCAGTATTTT
abundance: .; j_gene: TRBJ1-2; d_gene: .; v_gene: TRBV5-1; CDR3aa: CASSPDSGGYGYTF; CDR3nt: TGCGCCAGCAGCCCGGACAGCGGTGGCTATGGCTACACCTTC
abundance: once; j_gene: TRBJ2-3; d_gene: TRBD2; v_gene: TRBV15; CDR3aa: CATSRGLAGGISTDTQYF; CDR3nt: TGTGCCACCAGCAGGGGACTAGCGGGGGGGATAAGCACAGATACGCAGTATTTT
abundance: .; j_gene: TRBJ1-2; d_gene: .; v_gene: TRBV28; CDR3aa: CASGGGVGYYGYTF; CDR3nt: TGTGCCAGCGGTGGGGGGGTAGGGTACTATGGCTACACCTTC
abundance: .; j_gene: TRBJ2-5; d_gene: .; v_gene: TRBV5-1; CDR3aa: CASSFGGEETQYF; CDR3nt: TGCGCCAGCAGCTTTGGAGGGGAAGAGACCCAGTACTTC
abundance: .; j_gene: TRBJ1-3; d_gene: .; v_gene: TRBV6-5; CDR3aa: CASSPSGQWDTIYF; CDR3nt: TGTGCCAGCAGCCCCTCGGGACAATGGGACACCATATATTTT
abundance: .; j_gene: TRBJ2-5; d_gene: .; v_gene: TRBV7-9; CDR3aa: CASSLGSGAQETQYF; CDR3nt: TGTGCCAGCAGCTTAGGATCAGGGGCACAAGAGACCCAGTACTTC
abundance: .; j_gene: TRBJ1-4; d_gene: .; v_gene: TRBV5-1; CDR3aa: CASSFAGLGEKLFF; CDR3nt: TGCGCCAGCAGCTTTGCAGGTCTTGGTGAAAAACTGTTTTTT
abundance: .; j_gene: TRBJ2-1; d_gene: .; v_gene: TRBV11-1; CDR3aa: CASSLMSHNEQFF; CDR3nt: TGTGCCAGCAGCTTAATGAGCCACAATGAGCAGTTCTTC
abundance: .; j_gene: TRBJ1-2; d_gene: .; v_gene: TRBV19; CDR3aa: CASSIRGGEGYGYTF; CDR3nt: TGTGCCAGTAGTATCCGCGGGGGCGAAGGCTATGGCTACACCTTC
abundance: many; j_gene: TRBJ2-7; d_gene: .; v_gene: TRBV13; CDR3aa: CASSWQLSEQYF; CDR3nt: TGTGCCAGCAGCTGGCAGTTAAGTGAGCAGTACTTC
abundance: once; j_gene: TRBJ2-7; d_gene: .; v_gene: TRBV11-2; CDR3aa: CASSPGHVYYEQYF; CDR3nt: TGTGCCAGCAGCCCGGGCCACGTCTACTACGAGCAGTACTTC